These 16 T cell receptor beta chains came from one sample sequenced in a study of shared clonotypes between healthy human individuals. Data came from immunoSEQ multiplex PCR; TCRdb stores just in-frame clones and leaves some out. The sample has almost 750,000 clones, roughly 72% seen once. The specimen was memory CD4+ T cells sorted from blood. The subset: CD45RA-negative fraction. The receptor source for this set is a young woman in good health.

This clone turned up a few times. A read error may explain this, as a much larger clone is one base away. The sample holds other DNA sequences that translate to the same CDR3. V is TRBV5-1 and J is TRBJ2-1, with a possible D match to TRBD2 (6 bases). Trimming removed 2 bases at V and 0 bases at J, with 6 bases between. The CDR3 runs to 14 residues. The germline CDR1 and CDR2 sequences are SGHRS and YFSETQ. The chain's CDR3 is CASSLAGSYNEQFF. CDR3 bases: TGCGCCAGCAGCTTAGCGGGCTCCTACAATGAGCAGTTCTTC.

The rearrangement uses TRBV7-7 and TRBJ2-2, with D perhaps matching TRBD1 (5 bases). Trimming stripped 0 bases from V and 5 bases from J, with 13 bases between. CDR1 is SSHAT, CDR2 FNYEAQ, per germline (reference sequence). The CDR3 contains 16 residues. The CDR3 DNA reads as TGTGCCAGCAGCTTAGCGGGCAGGGTTTCGACCGGGGAGCTGTTTTTT. Its translation is CASSLAGRVSTGELFF.

The chain uses TRBV19 and TRBJ2-7, with D tentatively TRBD1 (6 bases). Between the trimmed V and J ends, which lost 2 bases and 6 bases, there was a span of 14 bases. Germline lookup yields CDR1 LNHDA and CDR2 SQIVND (reference sequence). CDR3 size: 14 residues. CDR3 region: CASSITGSSGEQYF. The CDR3 region has the DNA TGTGCCAGTAGTATAACAGGGTCTTCCGGCGAGCAGTACTTC.

V and J are TRBV5-1 and TRBJ2-1, with 12 bases fitting TRBD2. The junction had 8 bases not matched to a gene; V was cut back by 4 bases and J by 0 bases. The CDR3 covers 18 residues. The germline V gene encodes CDR1 SGHRS and CDR2 YFSETQ. The CDR3 spells CASSRGLAGSGSYNEQFF. CDR3 in DNA: TGCGCCAGCAGCCGGGGACTAGCGGGTTCCGGCTCCTACAATGAGCAGTTCTTC.

Turning to this clone: Other DNA sequences in the sample encode the same CDR3. The chain has TRBV2 and TRBJ2-3; 12 bases match TRBD2. This CDR3 region has 15 residues. In germline, CDR1 is SNHLY, CDR2 FYNNEI. V was pared by 6 bases and J by 5 bases, with 6 bases of the junction left unmatched. The CDR3 nucleotides are TGTGCCAGCAGAGGACTAGCGGGAAGGGGAGATACGCAGTATTTT. This gives the protein CASRGLAGRGDTQYF.

This sequence joins TRBV5-6 and TRBJ1-2, with TRBD1 matching over 8 bases. CDR3 length: 14 amino acids. Germline CDR1 is SGHDT and CDR2 is YYEEEE. Unmatched junction bases numbered 6, after V lost 0 bases and J lost 8 bases. The CDR3 is CASSLGTTGDGYTF. The CDR3 DNA reads as TGTGCCAGCAGCTTGGGAACGACAGGGGACGGCTACACCTTC.

J is TRBJ2-1 and V is TRBV29-1; TRBD2 is a possible D gene (6 bases). CDR1 SQVTM and CDR2 ANQGSEA come from the germline V gene. The V and J ends lost 2 bases and 6 bases respectively, with 14 bases between them. The CDR3 is made up of 14 amino acids. CDR3 DNA sequence: TGCAGCGTTGAACGAGGACATAGCGGCAATGAGCAGTTCTTC. It codes for CSVERGHSGNEQFF.

The CDR3 nucleotides are TGCGCCAGCAGCTTCTTGACAGGGGGCTCTGGGGCCAACGTCCTGACTTTC. Translated: CASSFLTGGSGANVLTF. V and J are TRBV5-1 and TRBJ2-6; TRBD1 matches 9 bases. J was trimmed by 0 bases and V by 2 bases; bases with no gene match: 3. Germline V gene sequence: CDR1 SGHRS, CDR2 YFSETQ. This CDR3 contains 17 residues.

This clone was found a few times. The sample has other DNA sequences that encode this CDR3 too. The CDR3 nucleotides are TGCGCCAGCAGCTTGGGTACAGTCGGGCTCGAGCAGTACTTC. Translated: CASSLGTVGLEQYF. The chain couples TRBV5-1 to TRBJ2-7; D ambiguous. The CDR3 consists of 14 residues. Germline CDR1 is SGHRS and CDR2 is YFSETQ. The V and J ends lost 0 bases and 6 bases respectively, with 13 bases between them.

This clone came up a few times. The rearrangement uses TRBV2 and TRBJ1-2, with D perhaps matching TRBD1 (5 bases). The V gene's germline CDR1 is SNHLY and CDR2 FYNNEI. V gave up 6 bases and J gave up 8 bases, with 16 bases separating them. This CDR3 has 13 residues. CDR3: CASRGREASGYTF. CDR3 coding DNA: TGTGCCAGCAGAGGCAGGGAAGCCAGCGGCTACACCTTC.

The chain links TRBV11-2 to TRBJ2-5, with 12 bases aligning to TRBD2. The CDR3 covers 17 residues. Looked up from germline, CDR1 is SGHAT and CDR2 is FQNNGV. V lost 5 bases, J lost 1 base, and 8 bases stayed unmatched. The CDR3 sequence: CASSVILLAGGQETQYF. The CDR3 DNA reads as TGTGCCAGCAGCGTAATACTACTAGCGGGAGGCCAAGAGACCCAGTACTTC.

This sequence joins TRBV7-9 and TRBJ2-7; possible D gene TRBD2, 5 bases. Germline lookup yields CDR1 SEHNR and CDR2 FQNEAQ (reference sequence). Trimming left V 2 bases short and J 1 base short, with 9 bases between. This CDR3 is 14 amino acids long. CDR3: CASSLKEASYEQYF. The CDR3 nucleotides read TGTGCCAGCAGCTTAAAGGAGGCGTCCTACGAGCAGTACTTC.

This clone has only a few counts. The chain is built from TRBV6-1 and TRBJ1-1; D is undetermined. The CDR3 extends over 15 amino acids. Germline CDR1 is MNHNS and CDR2 is SASEGT. Trimming pared 2 bases from V and 5 bases from J, leaving 15 bases between. The CDR3 bases are TGTGCCAGCAGTGAATATGGCCGTCCGGGAACTGAAGCTTTCTTT. Protein: CASSEYGRPGTEAFF.

This clone has a handful of counts. The chain links TRBV2 to TRBJ1-3; D gene unclear. The CDR3 consists of 12 residues. V was clipped by 5 bases and J by 2 bases, with 4 bases between them. Germline V lookup: CDR1 SNHLY, CDR2 FYNNEI. CDR3 residues: CASSIAGNTIYF. The CDR3 region has the DNA TGTGCCAGCAGTATCGCTGGAAACACCATATATTTT.

This chain uses TRBV6-5 with TRBJ1-5; D perhaps matches TRBD1 (6 bases). V shed 6 bases and J shed 6 bases, with 12 bases lying between them. From germline, CDR1 is MNHEY and CDR2 SVGAGI. This CDR3 comprises 13 residues. CDR3 loop: CASSPTGIQPQHF. The CDR3 DNA reads TGTGCCAGCAGCCCAACAGGGATTCAGCCCCAGCATTTT.

The rearrangement uses TRBV28 and TRBJ1-1; tentative D call: TRBD1 (5 bases). Trimming pared 6 bases from V and 1 base from J, leaving 12 bases between. Germline V lookup: CDR1 MDHEN, CDR2 SYDVKM. The CDR3 sequence is 14 residues long. CDR3: CASSRFGQNTEAFF. The CDR3 bases are TGTGCCAGCAGCCGATTTGGACAGAACACTGAAGCTTTCTTT.